These T cell receptor beta chains were read from a single sample in a study of cytomegalovirus exposure and HLA in healthy donors. Clones were sequenced by immunoSEQ multiplex PCR, and TCRdb holds only the in-frame ones, with some missing. The table lists approximately 150,000 clones, around three quarters of them singletons. The sample comprised PBMCs. Receptors were obtained from a man in his forties in good health and CMV-seronegative. Both conserved end residues are part of each CDR3. D genes are given only for firm matches. Rows give clone size only sometimes, using once, few, many, or a class for an expanded clone.

clone size	J gene	V gene	D gene	CDR3 protein	CDR3 DNA
NA	TRBJ1-4	TRBV9	NA	CASNLGGSSNEKLFF	TGTGCCAGCAACCTAGGGGGAAGTTCTAATGAAAAACTGTTTTTT
NA	TRBJ2-7	TRBV21-1	NA	CASSKGTGTAYEQYF	TGTGCCAGCAGCAAAGGCACCGGGACAGCCTACGAGCAGTACTTC
NA	TRBJ2-5	TRBV27	NA	CASSFTGKVETQYF	TGTGCCAGCAGTTTTACAGGGAAGGTTGAGACCCAGTACTTC
NA	TRBJ2-3	TRBV6-5	TRBD1	CASRTDRRTDTQYF	TGTGCCAGCAGAACGGACAGGCGGACAGATACGCAGTATTTT
NA	TRBJ1-2	TRBV7-3	NA	CASSPPPWLVGYTF	TGTGCCAGCAGCCCCCCCCCATGGTTAGTGGGCTACACCTTC
NA	TRBJ2-5	TRBV5-1	TRBD2	CASSLYLSGRGETQYF	TGCGCCAGCAGCCTCTACCTCAGCGGGAGAGGAGAGACCCAGTACTTC
NA	TRBJ2-3	TRBV19	TRBD1	CASREPGQTDTQYF	TGTGCCAGTAGGGAACCGGGACAGACAGATACGCAGTATTTT
NA	TRBJ2-1	TRBV4-1	NA	CASSQGLSFYNEQFF	TGCGCCAGCAGCCAAGGACTCTCTTTCTACAATGAGCAGTTCTTC
NA	TRBJ1-3	TRBV28	TRBD1	CASSRQGYGNTIYF	TGTGCCAGCAGTAGACAGGGATACGGAAACACCATATATTTT
once	TRBJ2-1	TRBV7-3	TRBD2	CASSLTGGGGSNEQFF	TGTGCCAGCAGCTTAACTGGCGGGGGAGGCTCCAATGAGCAGTTCTTC
NA	TRBJ1-1	TRBV9	NA	CASSKDGPTEAFF	TGTGCCAGCAGCAAGGATGGGCCCACTGAAGCTTTCTTT
NA	TRBJ1-1	TRBV18	NA	CASSFTENTEAFF	TGTGCCAGCTCATTTACAGAGAACACTGAAGCTTTCTTT
NA	TRBJ2-1	TRBV27	NA	CASRLLMGDLSEQFF	TGTGCCAGCAGATTGCTAATGGGAGATCTTAGTGAGCAGTTCTTC
once	TRBJ1-2	TRBV2	NA	CASTGTFKNYGYTF	TGTGCCAGCACCGGGACATTTAAAAACTATGGCTACACCTTC
NA	TRBJ1-3	TRBV9	TRBD1	CASSVQGAGGNTIYF	TGTGCCAGCAGTGTCCAGGGGGCTGGTGGAAACACCATATATTTT
NA	TRBJ1-2	TRBV27	NA	CASSFGRLANYGYTF	TGTGCCAGCAGTTTCGGCAGGCTCGCAAACTATGGCTACACCTTC
NA	TRBJ1-2	TRBV27	TRBD1	CASSPDRGLPGYTF	TGTGCCAGCAGTCCCGACAGGGGGCTCCCTGGCTACACCTTC
NA	TRBJ2-3	TRBV30	TRBD1	CASSQGAREWTDTQYF	TGTGCCTCCTCGCAGGGGGCGCGGGAATGGACAGATACGCAGTATTTT
few	TRBJ1-5	TRBV19	NA	CASSILVQSGQPQHF	TGTGCCAGTAGTATCCTAGTCCAGTCGGGGCAGCCCCAGCATTTT
NA	TRBJ1-5	TRBV6-5	NA	CASSLLQGNNQPQHF	TGTGCCAGCAGCCTTCTGCAGGGCAACAATCAGCCCCAGCATTTT
NA	TRBJ2-2	TRBV19	NA	CASSIVAVGELFF	TGTGCCAGTAGTATAGTGGCGGTCGGGGAGCTGTTTTTT
NA	TRBJ2-6	TRBV6-1	NA	CASNRSGANVLTF	TGTGCCAGCAACAGATCTGGGGCCAACGTCCTGACTTTC
NA	TRBJ2-5	TRBV19	NA	CASSRLARGEETQYF	TGTGCCAGTAGTAGACTAGCCAGGGGCGAAGAGACCCAGTACTTC
NA	TRBJ1-3	TRBV10-1	TRBD1	CASSSYRGLGNTIYF	TGCGCCAGCAGCTCCTACAGGGGGCTCGGAAACACCATATATTTT
once	TRBJ1-1	TRBV9	NA	CASSVGTAGTEAFF	TGTGCCAGCAGCGTAGGAACGGCGGGCACTGAAGCTTTCTTT
NA	TRBJ1-2	TRBV5-6	NA	CASSTNGYYGYTF	TGTGCCAGCAGCACAAATGGTTATTATGGCTACACCTTC
NA	TRBJ1-2	TRBV19	TRBD1	CASSFRQGRNGYTF	TGTGCCAGTAGTTTCAGACAGGGGCGGAACGGCTACACCTTC
NA	TRBJ1-2	TRBV5-1	TRBD1	CASSLGGGLDYGYTF	TGCGCCAGCAGCTTGGGAGGGGGCCTTGACTATGGCTACACCTTC
NA	TRBJ2-2	TRBV30	TRBD1	CAWSVGQGESGELFF	TGTGCCTGGAGTGTGGGGCAGGGGGAGAGCGGGGAGCTGTTTTTT
NA	TRBJ2-5	TRBV7-2	NA	CASSLGLRGGETQYF	TGTGCCAGCAGCTTAGGGCTCAGGGGCGGTGAGACCCAGTACTTC
NA	TRBJ2-3	TRBV28	NA	CASSLFKEGTQTDTQYF	TGTGCCAGCAGTTTATTCAAAGAAGGGACTCAAACAGATACGCAGTATTTT
NA	TRBJ1-2	TRBV27	NA	CASSPRRLGGYTF	TGTGCCAGCAGTCCCCGGAGGCTGGGCGGCTACACCTTC
once	TRBJ2-2	TRBV2	NA	CASSVAGELFF	TGTGCCAGCAGTGTAGCCGGGGAGCTGTTTTTT
few	TRBJ2-1	TRBV15	TRBD2	CATSRDSSTSGRFYNEQFF	TGTGCCACCAGCAGAGATAGTAGTACTAGCGGGAGGTTCTACAATGAGCAGTTCTTC
few	TRBJ2-3	TRBV10-1	NA	CASSESEASGTDTQYF	TGCGCCAGCAGTGAGTCGGAGGCTAGCGGCACAGATACGCAGTATTTT
NA	TRBJ2-3	TRBV6-6	NA	CASSSSTDTQYF	TGTGCCAGCAGTTCTAGCACAGATACGCAGTATTTT
NA	TRBJ2-7	TRBV28	NA	CASTPGTQEQYF	TGTGCCAGCACCCCGGGGACTCAAGAGCAGTACTTC
once	TRBJ2-5	TRBV5-1	NA	CASSSIPGQETQYF	TGCGCCAGCAGCTCGATTCCAGGGCAAGAGACCCAGTACTTC
few	TRBJ1-1	TRBV28	NA	CASSFIGSEAFF	TGTGCCAGCAGTTTTATCGGGTCTGAAGCTTTCTTT
NA	TRBJ2-5	TRBV5-1	TRBD2	CASSGGLAGGQAYF	TGCGCCAGCAGCGGGGGACTAGCGGGAGGGCAGGCGTACTTC
NA	TRBJ2-1	TRBV9	TRBD2	CASSVSKVAGYNEQFF	TGTGCCAGCAGCGTTAGCAAGGTAGCGGGGTACAATGAGCAGTTCTTC